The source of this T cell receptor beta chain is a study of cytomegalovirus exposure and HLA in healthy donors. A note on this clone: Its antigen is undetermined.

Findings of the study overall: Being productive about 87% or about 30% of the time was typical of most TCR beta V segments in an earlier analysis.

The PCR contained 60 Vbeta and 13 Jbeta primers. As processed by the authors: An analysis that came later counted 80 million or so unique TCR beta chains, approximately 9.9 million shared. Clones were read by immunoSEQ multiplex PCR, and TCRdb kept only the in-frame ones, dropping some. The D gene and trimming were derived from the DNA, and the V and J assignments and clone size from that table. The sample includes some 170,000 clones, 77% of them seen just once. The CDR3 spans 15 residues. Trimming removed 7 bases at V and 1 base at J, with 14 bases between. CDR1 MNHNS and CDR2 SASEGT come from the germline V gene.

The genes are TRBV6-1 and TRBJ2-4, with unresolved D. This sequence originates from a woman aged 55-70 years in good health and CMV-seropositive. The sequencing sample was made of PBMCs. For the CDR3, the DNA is TGTGCCAGCATCGTCTCAGGTGTTGCCAAAAACATTCAGTACTTC. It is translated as CASIVSGVAKNIQYF.